The 2 T cell receptor beta chains presented below share a single source sample, sequenced in a study of T cells in narcolepsy (dated by TCRdb to the late 2010s). The library came from the immunoSEQ multiplex PCR assay. Sourced from immuneACCESS, this table was stored by TCRdb with only in-frame sequences that have V and J called. A share of the clones is absent; for the studies checked, an unresolved V gene accounts for under half, and the remainder has no known explanation. Here the sample has about 41,000 clones; about 87% occur a single time. Roughly 1.2% of the sample rests with the top ten. Material for sequencing was CD45RA- memory CD4+ T cells from PBMCs. This specimen's cell subset or site label, interpreted: memory T cells sorted ex vivo from peripheral blood. These receptors came from a human donor with narcolepsy.

The V call is TRBV6-5, the J call TRBJ1-6; D is uncertain. Germline V lookup: CDR1 MNHEY, CDR2 SVGAGI. The CDR3 spans 15 residues. V lost 0 bases and J 8 bases, leaving 11 bases between the germline ends. This CDR3 is CASSYSGRRDSPLHF. The CDR3, as DNA: TGTGCCAGCAGTTACTCAGGGAGGAGGGATTCACCCCTCCACTTT.

The rearrangement joins TRBV5-1 to TRBJ2-1; maybe TRBD2 (5 bases). V was cut by 0 bases and J by 9 bases, with 16 bases left in between. The length of the CDR3 is 15 residues. From germline, CDR1 is SGHRS and CDR2 YFSETQ. The CDR3 protein is CASSLASSRLSEQFF. The DNA for the CDR3 is TGCGCCAGCAGCTTGGCCTCTAGCAGGCTCTCTGAGCAGTTCTTC.